This entry features one TCR beta chain sequence. Its matching antigen is unknown. Per the germline V gene, CDR1 is SGHRS and CDR2 is YFSETQ. V trimming: 4 bases; J trimming: 3 bases; junction bases outside the gene matches: 9. This CDR3 is built from 15 residues. What was sequenced were expressed TCRB transcripts, since all of the isolated RNA had been reverse transcribed. Using immunoSEQ multiplex PCR, the repertoire was profiled, and TCRdb retains in-frame clones only, with some absent. The sample has 280,000 or so clones, over 12% seen once; the top ten hold more than 0.015%. These data originate in a study of beta chain features in type 1 diabetes. Looking at the study overall: Similarity in age, gender and cell yields was seen between patients and healthy donors. Across every sample, around 98 million sorted cells were examined in total. Study results and caveats: Among patients, naive, central memory and Treg TCRB repertoires appeared more similar than among healthy donors. The VDJ junctions of type 1 diabetes patients carried fewer insertions and more deletions. Type 1 diabetes patients showed a moderate but significant shortening of TCRB CDR3s in all four CD4+ subsets.

The chain recombines TRBV5-1 with TRBJ1-1, with TRBD1 matching 7 bases. Sequencing used naive CD4+ T cells from blood. The clonotype originates from a man aged 18-30 years with type 1 diabetes. As DNA, the CDR3 is TGCGCCAGCAGCCTAAGAGGGCAGGGGGACACTGAAGCTTTCTTT. Its protein is CASSLRGQGDTEAFF.